This T cell receptor beta chain was recovered during a study of T cells in Graves' hyperthyroidism and ophthalmopathy (dated by TCRdb to the late 2010s). Some background on the complete study: To identify TCR V-J signatures that set the groups apart, the researchers used a discovery cohort of 90 to 100 patients, made up of 43 with Graves' ophthalmopathy and some 60 with stable Graves' hyperthyroidism. The paper reports TCR Vbeta CDR3 sequencing of over 120 peripheral blood samples: over 40 ophthalmopathy, fewer than 80 hyperthyroidism and around 17 progressor patients. An independent validation cohort of under 20 hyperthyroidism patients and 17 patients who later progressed to ophthalmopathy tested prospective prediction of ophthalmopathy. Thyroid tissue and blood T-cell repertoires from six Graves' hyperthyroidism patients were also compared in the study. Following sampling, methimazole starting at 30 mg daily was given to hyperthyroidism patients, and high-dose intravenous methylprednisolone was given to ophthalmopathy patients. The 95 to 100 discovery patients were randomly divided into training and test sets at a 7:3 ratio.

Details on this clonotype: Its cognate antigen has yet to be identified. No much larger clone is present one base from it, and per-base qualities are unavailable.

Overall study outcomes, separate from this receptor: During validation, the model predicted progression to ophthalmopathy a median of around six months ahead of onset, with 70.59% sensitivity and more than 72% specificity. Ophthalmopathy was separated from stable hyperthyroidism by a 13 V-J signature model, with 85% to 90% sensitivity and 81% to 83% specificity obtained in cross-validation and 80%/75% obtained in testing. Most expanded thyroid clonotypes (frequency above 0.001) were also detected in blood, a finding suggesting that blood repertoires may reflect thyroid immune responses. Sample size was not statistically predetermined, and blinding of investigators to group allocation was not performed.

Amplification of TCR beta CDR3 regions was carried out from RNA transcripts. For the first round of RT-PCR on the TCR CDR3, the HTBI primer set was used together with the Qiagen OneStep RT-PCR kit. The libraries were constructed in a second round of multiplex PCR and then size-selected and purified. Sequencing of the libraries was done on an Illumina HiSeq2000 using paired-end 100 bp reads. The original pipeline was this. SOAPnuke was used to process the raw data, with reads discarded if the reads contained adapters or uncalled bases, had a mean Phred below 15, or lacked an exact constant-primer or identifier match. COPE v1.2.5 was used to merge the high-quality paired reads, and each unique nucleotide sequence was defined as a clonotype. MiTCR v1.1 was used to align the clonotypes against IMGT TRBV, TRBD and TRBJ reference segments. The analysis included only V-J combinations with a frequency above 0.0001, which together covered roughly 99% of the repertoires. The TCS score was defined as the ratio of F50 (clonal expansion) to E x V (chaos), calculated using BLOSUM62-based TCRdist between CDR3 peptides within each V-J. Welch's t-statistics and random forest reduced approximately 520 V-J features to some 14, which were used in a naive Bayes classifier (R e1071). The similarity between thyroid and blood repertoires was quantified using the Morisita-Horn index. Starting from the raw public reads, TCRdb applied fastp trimming at Q25, assembled clones with MiXCR and retained in-frame beta chains. Every distinct CDR3 protein forms one entry, paired with its most common genes and DNA. The V and J calls were determined by TCRdb, not by the authors. The sample data list more than 500,000 distinct CDR3 sequences, and just over 45% of these were observed just once. The ten largest clonotypes hold 15% to 20% of the sample.

The germline V gene gives CDR1 as SGHRS and CDR2 as YFSETQ. V ends up 1 base short and J 5 bases short, with an unmatched junction base count of 3. There are 13 amino acids in the CDR3, from cysteine to phenylalanine inclusive. Only the CDR3 portion is preserved as DNA: 39 bases, with reading frame beginning at the first base. The study excluded patients with uncontrolled infections, other autoimmune diseases, pregnancy or lactation. Diagnoses were based on clinical symptoms, serum thyroxine and TRAb, thyroid ultrasound and orbital computed tomography. Trizol reagent was used to extract total RNA, and RNA quality was then checked on an Agilent 2100 Bioanalyzer.

This receptor was taken from an adult woman with Graves' disease, either hyperthyroidism or ophthalmopathy (not recorded which). Sequenced input: peripheral blood or thyroid tissue (not recorded which). The chain was built from TRBV5-1 and TRBJ2-7; a stretch of 7 junction bases matches TRBD2. The CDR3 is CASSLPGGHEQYF. The DNA sequence follows: TGCGCCAGCAGCTTGCCGGGAGGCCACGAGCAGTACTTC.